These 20 T cell receptor beta chains came from one sample sequenced in a study of lymphopenia after photon versus proton radiotherapy. Assay: immunoSEQ multiplex PCR; the TCRdb copy retains only in-frame clones and omits some. This repertoire shows some 33,000 clones, roughly nine tenths found once; its top ten account for approximately 6.6%. The material sequenced was peripheral blood, taken from a patient treated with photon-based radiotherapy. These receptors originate from a woman between 45 and 65 years old with pancreatic cancer.

This clone was counted a few times. V gene TRBV18 combines with J gene TRBJ1-4, with D unclear. Germline loops: CDR1 KGHSH, CDR2 LQKENI. The CDR3 runs 13 residues. The V end lost 6 bases, the J end lost 4 bases, and 9 bases lay between the germline ends. The CDR3 DNA reads TGTGCCAGCTCCCCCAGGAGTAATGAAAAACTGTTTTTT. Translating gives CASSPRSNEKLFF.

The chain couples TRBV28 to TRBJ2-2, with no clear D. Trimming removed 7 bases from V and 3 bases from J, with 12 bases in between. CDR3 length: 14 amino acids. Germline loops: CDR1 MDHEN, CDR2 SYDVKM. The CDR3, as DNA: TGTGCCAGCACCCGGACCAGTCACACCGGGGAGCTGTTTTTT. Its translation: CASTRTSHTGELFF.

This clone has a single count. V is TRBV6-1 and J is TRBJ2-1; D may match TRBD1 or TRBD2 (5 bases each). The CDR3 is 16 amino acids. Between the trimmed V and J ends, which lost 3 bases and 1 base, there was a span of 13 bases. Germline loops: CDR1 MNHNS, CDR2 SASEGT. CDR3 nucleotide sequence: TGTGCCAGCAGTGAGAGGGACGGGCGATCCTACAATGAGCAGTTCTTC. This codes for CASSERDGRSYNEQFF.

The chain employs TRBV18 and TRBJ2-2, with unresolved D. V shed 3 bases and J shed 1 base, with 6 bases lying between them. This CDR3 spans 14 amino acids. Germline V gene lookup returns CDR1 KGHSH and CDR2 LQKENI. In nucleotides, the CDR3 is TGTGCCAGCTCACCCGCAGGGAACACCGGGGAGCTGTTTTTT. It encodes CASSPAGNTGELFF.

V usage is TRBV9 and J usage is TRBJ2-7; 14 nucleotides agree with TRBD2. V was clipped by 5 bases and J by 4 bases; unmatched bases: 8. Looked up from germline, CDR1 is SGDLS and CDR2 is YYNGEE. The CDR3 extends over 16 amino acids. CDR3 protein: CASSESGLAGEYEQYF. CDR3 DNA sequence: TGTGCCAGCAGTGAGTCGGGACTAGCGGGGGAATACGAGCAGTACTTC.

The V call is TRBV19, the J call TRBJ1-4; maybe TRBD1 (5 bases). Germline assignment: CDR1 LNHDA and CDR2 SQIVND (reference sequence). Trimming pared 7 bases from V and 7 bases from J, leaving 16 bases between. This CDR3 region has 14 residues. The CDR3 is CASKRDRDGEKLFF. For the CDR3, the DNA is TGTGCCAGTAAAAGGGACCGGGATGGTGAAAAACTGTTTTTT.

This clone has just one count. This chain uses TRBV5-5 with TRBJ1-1; D might be TRBD1 (6 bases). CDR3 size: 11 residues. V dropped 0 bases and J dropped 11 bases, with 8 bases sitting between them. The germline gives CDR1 SGHKS, CDR2 YYEKEE (reference sequence). CDR3 protein: CASSLGGLAFF. The CDR3 DNA reads as TGTGCCAGCAGCTTGGGGGGGCTGGCTTTCTTT.

This clone was seen a few times. J is TRBJ2-7 and V is TRBV4-1; D not resolved. Trimming removed 1 base from V and 4 bases from J, with 11 bases in between. This CDR3 comprises 14 residues. Germline CDR1 and CDR2: MGHRA and YSYEKL. In nucleotides, the CDR3 is TGCGCCAGCAGCCAAGTCCACAGCTCATACGAGCAGTACTTC. Its protein product is CASSQVHSSYEQYF.

As for this clone: The germline gene is not matched at one end of the junction; a read error may be the cause. The gene calls are TRBV6-5 and TRBJ1-2; no clear D gene. The germline V gene has CDR1 MNHEY and CDR2 SVGAGI. This CDR3 is 15 amino acids long. The CDR3 DNA follows: TGTGCCAGCAGTTACTCTGCGGATACCAACTACGGCTACACCTTC. Amino acids: CASSYSADTNYGYTF.

This rearrangement joins TRBV5-6 to TRBJ2-5; 9 nucleotides align to TRBD1. The CDR3 runs 15 residues. V gave up 2 bases and J gave up 5 bases; unmatched junction bases: 7. Germline loops: CDR1 SGHDT, CDR2 YYEEEE. CDR3 nucleotide sequence: TGTGCCAGCAGCTTTGACAGGGGGAGAATGGAGACCCAGTACTTC. As protein: CASSFDRGRMETQYF.

This chain connects TRBV28 to TRBJ1-3; TRBD1 is a possible D gene (6 bases). CDR1 is MDHEN and CDR2 is SYDVKM in the germline V gene. Trimming removed 5 bases from V and 3 bases from J, with 11 bases in between. CDR3 size: 14 residues. In DNA, the CDR3 is TGTGCCAGCAGTCCACAGGGTAATGGAAACACCATATATTTT. Its translation is CASSPQGNGNTIYF.

The chain couples TRBV28 to TRBJ2-7; 7 bases line up with TRBD2. Germline CDR1 and CDR2: MDHEN and SYDVKM. Unmatched junction bases numbered 10, after V lost 8 bases and J lost 3 bases. This CDR3 comprises 14 residues. The CDR3 sequence is CASDGGGSRYEQYF. In nucleotides, the CDR3 is TGTGCCAGCGACGGCGGCGGGAGTCGCTACGAGCAGTACTTC.

The CDR3 sequence is CASSLEPGQGNEKLFF. CDR3 DNA: TGTGCCAGCAGCTTAGAACCTGGACAGGGTAATGAAAAACTGTTTTTT. V and J are TRBV5-5 and TRBJ1-4; 8 bases map to TRBD1. CDR1 and CDR2 (germline): SGHKS, YYEKEE (reference sequence). This CDR3 spans 16 amino acids. J was trimmed by 4 bases and V by 2 bases; bases with no gene match: 7.

V is TRBV15 and J is TRBJ2-7, with 9 bases fitting TRBD2. The CDR3 totals 15 residues. The germline CDR1 and CDR2 sequences are LNHNV and YYDKDF (reference sequence). The junction had 8 bases not matched to a gene; V was cut back by 5 bases and J by 3 bases. The CDR3 coding sequence is TGTGCCACCAGCGAGAGACTAGCGGCTTTCTACGAGCAGTACTTC. Its protein product is CATSERLAAFYEQYF.

The V gene is TRBV5-4, the J gene TRBJ2-5; 7 nucleotides align to TRBD2. Losses at the gene ends were 4 bases for V and 2 bases for J; bases not matched to a gene: 8. There are 15 residues in the CDR3. The germline gives CDR1 SGHNT, CDR2 YYREEE (reference sequence). The CDR3 DNA reads TGTGCCAGCAGCCGGGTAGCGGGTGAACAAGAGACCCAGTACTTC. It yields the protein CASSRVAGEQETQYF.

The rearrangement uses TRBV28 and TRBJ1-2, with 9 bases aligning to TRBD1. V gave up 6 bases and J gave up 4 bases; unmatched junction bases: 6. The CDR3 loop spans 14 amino acids. Germline V gives CDR1 MDHEN, CDR2 SYDVKM. CDR3 sequence (DNA): TGTGCCAGCAGGAGGGACAGGGCTTCCTATGGCTACACCTTC. This sequence encodes CASRRDRASYGYTF.

V and J are TRBV6-6 and TRBJ2-1, with D uncertain. Between the trimmed V and J ends, which lost 6 bases and 5 bases, there was a span of 11 bases. The CDR3 runs to 13 residues. Looked up from germline, CDR1 is MNHNY and CDR2 is SVGAGI (reference sequence). This CDR3 reads CASSPPRDNEQFF. CDR3 bases: TGTGCCAGCAGCCCTCCCCGCGACAATGAGCAGTTCTTC.

This clone came up a few times. The chain links TRBV11-2 to TRBJ1-2; D unresolved. V was clipped by 5 bases and J by 7 bases, with 8 bases between them. The CDR3 extends over 11 amino acids. Germline V gene lookup returns CDR1 SGHAT and CDR2 FQNNGV. CDR3 DNA: TGTGCCAGCAGCCCTGCCATTGGCTACACCTTC. Its protein product is CASSPAIGYTF.

The chain combines TRBV18 with TRBJ2-7; tentative D call: TRBD1 (6 bases). The CDR3 length is 14 residues. CDR1 is KGHSH and CDR2 is LQKENI in the germline V gene. The V and J ends lost 2 bases and 2 bases respectively, with 10 bases between them. In DNA, the CDR3 is TGTGCCAGCTCACCAACGGACAGAGCCTACGAGCAGTACTTC. Translated, it gives CASSPTDRAYEQYF.

The chain links TRBV5-5 to TRBJ1-5; tentative D call: TRBD1 (6 bases). The CDR3 runs 15 residues. With 6 bases removed from V and 6 bases from J, the gap between germline ends came to 19 bases. CDR1 is SGHKS and CDR2 is YYEKEE in the germline V gene (reference sequence). The CDR3 sequence is CASTLEGRGSQPQHF. The CDR3 nucleotides read TGTGCCAGCACCCTTGAGGGCAGGGGAAGTCAGCCCCAGCATTTT.